The 19 T cell receptor delta chains reported below all come from one sample, sequenced in a study of delta chain sequences of gamma delta T cells. TCRdb fed the 5' RACE reads into CATT to redo clone calling. This repertoire shows some 2,400 delta-chain clones, 4.5% to 7.5% found once; its top ten account for approximately 48%. Sequenced sample: either unsorted cells or a sorted T cell fraction (not recorded which). The origin of the receptors is a human donor in good health.

This clone was counted ten times or more. This chain joins TRDV2 and TRDJ1; 9 positions agree with TRDD3. V lost 2 bases and J lost 0; bases outside the gene matches: 6. The germline V gene encodes CDR1 GEAIGNYY and CDR2 EKD. This CDR3 is built from 16 residues. The CDR3 loop is CACDKLGETHTDKLIF. Here the CDR3 DNA reads TGTGCCTGTGACAAACTGGGGGAAACACACACCGATAAACTCATCTTT.

The called J gene is TRDJ2, whereas the V gene has no call; the table gives TRDD3 as D, unverified against the DNA. This CDR3 is 30 amino acids long. The chain's CDR3 is CASDLTLSDKQWYQRRVVSSPFLGTAQLFF. The CDR3 DNA follows: TGTGCTTCCGATCTCACTCTATCCGACAAGCAGTGGTATCAACGCAGAGTAGTTTCGTCTCCTTTCTTGGGGACAGCACAACTCTTCTTT.

The chain recombines TRDV2 with TRDJ3; the match to TRDD3 covers 12 bases. Per the germline V gene, CDR1 is GEAIGNYY and CDR2 is EKD. J was trimmed by 3 bases and V by 3 bases; bases with no gene match: 5. The CDR3 runs 18 residues. For the CDR3, the DNA is TGTGCCTGTGACCCCCTGGGGGATACGCGCTGGGACACCCGACAGATGTTTTTC. This encodes CACDPLGDTRWDTRQMFF.

The gene calls are TRDV1 and TRDJ1; no clear D. This CDR3 comprises 18 residues. Per the germline V gene, CDR1 is TSWWSYY and CDR2 is QGS. Trimming removed 0 bases from V and 0 bases from J, with 17 bases in between. DNA of the CDR3: TGTGCTCTTGGGGAACTTAGGCCCTCCTGGAGGTACACCGATAAACTCATCTTT. Translation gives CALGELRPSWRYTDKLIF.

A few counts support this clone. This chain uses TRDV1 with TRDJ1; TRDD3 might be the D (5 bases). The CDR3 has 19 amino acids. Per germline, CDR1 TSWWSYY and CDR2 QGS. V was shortened by 5 bases and J by 0 bases, with 25 bases between the two germline ends. The CDR3 DNA reads as TGTGCTCTTGGGAGACTTTGGGGCTACAGTGGGGCATACACCGATAAACTCATCTTT. This translates into CALGRLWGYSGAYTDKLIF.

Relative to its sample, this clone is medium-sized. This specimen includes other DNA sequences encoding the same CDR3. The chain employs TRDV2 and TRDJ3; 12 bases fit TRDD3. V dropped 0 bases and J dropped 0; count of bases not matched to a gene: 11. The V gene's germline CDR1 is GEAIGNYY and CDR2 EKD. The length of the CDR3 is 22 residues. The CDR3 DNA follows: TGTGCCTGTGACACCGTCGGGCTGGGGGATACGCCAAGCTCCTGGGACACCCGACAGATGTTTTTC. Protein sequence: CACDTVGLGDTPSSWDTRQMFF.

This clone was counted many times. The rearrangement uses TRDV1 and TRDJ1; 11 bases map to TRDD3. This CDR3 is 21 amino acids long. Germline CDR1 and CDR2: TSWWSYY and QGS. V gave up 2 bases and J gave up 0 bases; unmatched junction bases: 17. This CDR3 reads CALGENPTVSLGDSDTDKLIF. The CDR3 DNA sequence: TGTGCTCTTGGGGAAAATCCCACAGTCTCACTGGGGGATAGTGACACCGATAAACTCATCTTT.

V is TRDV2 and J is TRDJ1; D is uncertain. The V end lost 1 base, the J end lost 3 bases, and 11 bases lay between the germline ends. Germline assignment: CDR1 GEAIGNYY and CDR2 EKD. The length of the CDR3 is 14 residues. The CDR3 sequence: CACDTLTGPDKLIF. The CDR3 DNA follows: TGTGCCTGTGACACTCTAACCGGCCCCGATAAACTCATCTTT.

Within the sample, this clone is medium-sized. The V call is TRDV2, the J call TRDJ1, with TRDD3 matching 9 bases. With 2 bases clipped from V and 1 base from J, the junction kept 19 bases outside the gene matches. Looked up from germline, CDR1 is GEAIGNYY and CDR2 is EKD. The CDR3 has 20 amino acids. The CDR3 reads CACDSLRLTGGKTFTDKLIF. Here the CDR3 DNA reads TGTGCCTGTGACAGCTTGCGTTTGACTGGGGGAAAGACCTTCACCGATAAACTCATCTTT.

By proportion, this clone is large. The chain uses TRDV2 and TRDJ1, with TRDD3 matching over 12 bases. V lost 3 bases, J lost 2 bases, and 15 bases stayed unmatched. Per germline, CDR1 GEAIGNYY and CDR2 EKD. The CDR3 sequence is 19 residues long. CDR3 region: CACDLLGDTKGVGTDKLIF. CDR3 sequence (DNA): TGTGCCTGTGACTTACTGGGGGATACTAAAGGAGTCGGTACCGATAAACTCATCTTT.

Details on this clone: Different DNA sequences within this sample yield the same CDR3. This chain connects TRDV2 to TRDJ1, with D perhaps TRDD3 (6 bases). Between the trimmed V and J ends, which lost 0 bases and 7 bases, there was a span of 32 bases. The germline CDR1 and CDR2 sequences are GEAIGNYY and EKD. The CDR3 consists of 20 residues. The CDR3 spells CACDTLGLLGDSKEAGKLIF. CDR3 sequence (DNA): TGTGCCTGTGACACCTTAGGGTTACTTGGGGATTCCAAGGAGGCCGGTAAACTCATCTTT.

This clone is medium-sized. The rearrangement joins TRDV1 to TRDJ1, with D possibly being TRDD2 (9 bases). The CDR3 spans 19 residues. CDR1 is TSWWSYY, CDR2 QGS, per germline. The V and J ends lost 5 bases and 0 bases respectively, with 25 bases between them. In DNA, the CDR3 is TGTGCTCTTGGGACCGCCTTCCTACGCTGGGGGACCTACACCGATAAACTCATCTTT. Translating it yields CALGTAFLRWGTYTDKLIF.

J is TRDJ1 and V is TRDV1, with 12 bases that match TRDD3. Germline assignment: CDR1 TSWWSYY and CDR2 QGS. The CDR3 consists of 26 residues. Germline trimming cut 0 bases from V and 0 bases from J; bases unmatched to any gene: 29. The CDR3 reads CALGELVVPSYANWGIPFPYTDKLIF. The CDR3 nucleotides read TGTGCTCTTGGGGAACTAGTCGTACCTTCCTACGCCAACTGGGGGATACCCTTTCCGTACACCGATAAACTCATCTTT.

The V call is TRDV1, the J call TRDJ1, with 9 bases matching TRDD2. CDR3 size: 21 residues. Trimming took 4 bases from V and 9 from J; bases not matched to a gene: 30. Germline-derived CDR1 and CDR2 are TSWWSYY and QGS. The CDR3 DNA reads as TGTGCTCTTGGGGCCTTCCTACGGGCCCAGTACTGGGCTCCACGTGCCCATGAACTCATCTTT. Translating it yields CALGAFLRAQYWAPRAHELIF.

Details on this clone: TCRdb's listed protein matches a much larger clone and diverges from this DNA's translation at residue 17, likely through a read error; the protein shown comes from the DNA. The J gene is TRDJ3, the V gene TRDV2; 13 positions match TRDD3. This CDR3 contains 20 residues. Germline CDR1 GEAIGNYY, CDR2 EKD. The CDR3 coding sequence is TGTGCCTGTGACAACATACTGGGGGATACGAGCTCCTGGGACACCCGACATATGTTTTTC. Amino acid sequence: CACDNILGDTSSWDTRHMFF.

V is TRDV1 and J is TRDJ1, with 9 positions matching TRDD3. This CDR3 is built from 21 residues. From germline, CDR1 is TSWWSYY and CDR2 QGS. Trimming took 1 base from V and 0 from J; bases not matched to a gene: 18. The chain's CDR3 is CALGEPLSTRTGGPNTDKLIF. DNA for the CDR3: TGTGCTCTTGGGGAACCCCTCTCTACTCGTACTGGGGGACCTAACACCGATAAACTCATCTTT.

The sample holds many counts of this clone. The CDR3 is CACDTWGTTDKLIF. DNA for the CDR3: TGTGCCTGTGACACGTGGGGGACCACCGATAAACTCATCTTT. V is TRDV2 and J is TRDJ1; 7 bases align to TRDD3. The V gene's germline CDR1 is GEAIGNYY and CDR2 EKD. The junction had 2 bases not matched to a gene; V was cut back by 1 base and J by 1 base. The CDR3 covers 14 residues.

In its sample, this clone was seen a few times. TCRdb's protein does not match the DNA translation at residue 4; the protein provided is translated from the DNA. The chain is built from TRDV1 and TRDJ1, with a weak D call TRDD3 (5 bases). Germline CDR1 and CDR2: TSWWSYY and QGS. With 8 bases removed from V and 0 bases from J, the gap between germline ends came to 37 bases. The CDR3 length is 22 residues. In nucleotides, the CDR3 is TGTGCTCTTTGGACGTTCGCTGCAATGGGGAATGGGCTCAGGGCGTACACCGATAAACTCATCTTT. Translation: CALWTFAAMGNGLRAYTDKLIF.

The chain is built from TRDV2 and TRDJ1, with TRDD3 matching 10 bases. Germline assignment: CDR1 GEAIGNYY and CDR2 EKD. V lost 3 bases, J lost 4 bases, and 13 bases stayed unmatched. The CDR3 covers 17 residues. CDR3 DNA sequence: TGTGCCTGTGACTATACTGGGGGATTAATCTCCCACGATAAACTCATCTTT. The encoded protein is CACDYTGGLISHDKLIF.